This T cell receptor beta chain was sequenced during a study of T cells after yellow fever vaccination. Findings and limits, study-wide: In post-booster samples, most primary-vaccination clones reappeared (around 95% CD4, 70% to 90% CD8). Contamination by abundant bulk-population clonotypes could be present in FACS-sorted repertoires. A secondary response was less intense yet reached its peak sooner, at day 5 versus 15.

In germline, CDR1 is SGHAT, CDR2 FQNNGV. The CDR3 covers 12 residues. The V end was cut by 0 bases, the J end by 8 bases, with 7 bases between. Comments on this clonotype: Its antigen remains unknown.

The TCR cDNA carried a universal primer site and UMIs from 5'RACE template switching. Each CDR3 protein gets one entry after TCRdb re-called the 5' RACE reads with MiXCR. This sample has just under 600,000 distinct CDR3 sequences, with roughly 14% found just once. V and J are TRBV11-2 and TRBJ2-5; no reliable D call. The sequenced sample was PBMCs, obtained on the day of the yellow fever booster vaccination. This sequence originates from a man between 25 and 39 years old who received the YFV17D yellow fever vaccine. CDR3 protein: CASSLELRTQYF. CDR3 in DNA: TGTGCCAGCAGCTTAGAATTGCGTACCCAGTACTTC.